The rows below give T cell receptor beta chains drawn from one sample of a study of T-cell memory formation after mild COVID-19. A single record per CDR3 protein comes from TCRdb applying MiXCR to the 5' RACE reads. The table includes approximately 500,000 distinct CDR3 sequences, around 25% detected once. What was sequenced was PBMCs or a T cell subset sorted from them (not recorded which). These receptors came from an adult woman who had mild COVID-19 (a few samples of this study predate the infection). Cell type and time point are not known. Each CDR3 is given with its conserved first and last residue. The order of the fields is V gene, J gene, clone size, D gene, CDR3 protein, CDR3 DNA. A D gene is named only where the DNA matches it firmly. Some rows mark clone size as missing; the rest say once, few, many or name a class of expanded clone.

>TRBV4-2|TRBJ2-7|few|.
CASSQRSGDYEQYF
TGTGCCAGCAGCCAACGTTCCGGCGATTACGAGCAGTACTTC
>TRBV5-6|TRBJ1-2|few|.
CASSLEYYLPNYGYTF
TGTGCCAGCAGCTTGGAGTATTACCTTCCTAACTATGGCTACACCTTC
>TRBV5-5|TRBJ2-7|.|TRBD1
CASSSSTGPTYEQYF
TGTGCCAGCAGCTCCTCGACAGGGCCGACCTACGAGCAGTACTTC
>TRBV2|TRBJ2-1|few|.
CASAGVTYNEQFF
TGTGCCAGCGCAGGAGTCACCTACAATGAGCAGTTCTTC
>TRBV7-9|TRBJ1-4|few|.
CASGLPGRPNEKLFF
TGTGCCAGCGGGCTCCCGGGACGGCCTAATGAAAAACTGTTTTTT
>TRBV12-3/TRBV12-4|TRBJ1-2|.|.
CASSSRDPKGYGYTF
TGTGCCAGCAGTTCCCGGGACCCTAAAGGCTATGGCTACACCTTC
>TRBV6-5|TRBJ1-2|.|.
CASSTTGANYGYTF
TGTGCCAGCAGCACAACAGGTGCTAACTATGGCTACACCTTC
>TRBV6-2/TRBV6-3|TRBJ2-1|.|TRBD2
CASSYGLAGPYNEQFF
TGTGCCAGCAGTTATGGACTAGCGGGACCATACAATGAGCAGTTCTTC
>TRBV7-9|TRBJ2-2|.|.
CASSLGATLGGELFF
TGTGCCAGCAGCTTAGGGGCCACCTTGGGCGGGGAGCTGTTTTTT
>TRBV20-1|TRBJ2-3|many|TRBD2
CSASGLGSTDTQYF
TGCAGTGCTAGTGGACTAGGGAGCACAGATACGCAGTATTTT
>TRBV7-6|TRBJ2-2|.|.
CASSQEARTVPTGELFF
TGTGCCAGCAGCCAAGAGGCCAGGACTGTACCCACCGGGGAGCTGTTTTTT
>TRBV5-6|TRBJ2-7|few|.
CASSIGQTSSYEQYF
TGTGCCAGCAGCATAGGACAGACGAGCTCCTACGAGCAGTACTTC
>TRBV7-2|TRBJ1-5|few|.
CASNQGRYSPQHF
TGTGCCAGCAACCAGGGACGGTATTCCCCCCAGCATTTT
>TRBV4-3|TRBJ2-1|few|TRBD2
CASSQDFGLASNEQFF
TGCGCCAGCAGCCAAGATTTCGGACTAGCTAGTAATGAGCAGTTCTTC
>TRBV12-3/TRBV12-4|TRBJ2-1|.|TRBD2
CASRAGTSGGYNEQFF
TGTGCCAGCAGGGCGGGGACTAGCGGGGGTTACAATGAGCAGTTCTTC
>TRBV5-1|TRBJ1-2|few|TRBD1
CASSQDQGANGYTF
TGCGCCAGCAGCCAAGACCAGGGGGCGAATGGCTACACCTTC